This T cell receptor beta chain appears in the sequencing data of a study of CD8 T cells in Susac syndrome. Study context: When their blood was taken, the Susac syndrome patients had either not yet had any therapy, were taking corticosteroids, or were taking intravenous immunoglobulin alone.

CD8+ and CD4+ T cells circulating in blood were sequenced for TCR beta. The length of the CDR3 is 15 residues. V lost 5 bases and J lost 0, with 8 bases in between. An amount of RNA that ranged from roughly 0.5 to 1 ug was reverse transcribed with random hexamers. TCR beta CDR3 was amplified by immunoSEQ multiplex PCR. This amplification extended across 54 Vbeta and 13 Jbeta segments. A single record per CDR3 protein comes from TCRdb applying MiXCR to the immunoSEQ multiplex PCR reads. The sample shows under 90,000 distinct CDR3 sequences, just over 90% of them seen only once. This rearrangement joins TRBV12-3 or TRBV12-4 to TRBJ2-6; the D is unclear. This TCR was sampled from a human donor with Susac syndrome. The sequenced sample was CD4+ T cells from PBMCs. The CDR3 loop reads CASSTQVSGANVLTF. The CDR3 DNA reads as TGTGCCAGCAGTACTCAGGTCTCTGGGGCCAACGTCCTGACTTTC.